The 19 T cell receptor beta chains given below trace back to one sample, sequenced in a study of Graves' ophthalmopathy and Graves' hyperthyroidism (dated by TCRdb to between 2017 and 2018). Instrument on record: Illumina HiSeq 2000. For repertoire sequencing, the TCR beta CDR3 regions were amplified from RNA transcripts. The first round was an RT-PCR using HTBI primers with the Qiagen OneStep RT-PCR kit, and this first round was followed by a second-round multiplex PCR, then size selection and purification. The public reads were reprocessed in TCRdb via fastp at Q25 and MiXCR, keeping in-frame beta chains. CDR3 protein duplicates are merged, each entry listing the most common genes and DNA. For this sample there are about 400,000 distinct CDR3 sequences; around 17% appear just once. The ten largest account for 1.6% of the sample. The sequenced sample consisted of peripheral blood. The receptor set was obtained from a woman between 18 and 29 years old with Graves' ophthalmopathy. Donor details come from another sample of the same person, matched by shared clones.

The table lists this clonotype with many counts. This sequence joins TRBV6-1 and TRBJ2-2; D is perhaps TRBD2 (5 bases). Deletions cut 5 bases from V and 1 base from J, with 11 bases between. CDR3 length: 15 amino acids. The germline V gene encodes CDR1 MNHNS and CDR2 SASEGT. CDR3 coding DNA: TGTGCCAGCAGTAAGCGGCAGTTGAACACCGGGGAGCTGTTTTTT. Encoded protein: CASSKRQLNTGELFF.

On this clonotype: Being one base from a much bigger clone, this may be a read error. The chain uses TRBV7-2 and TRBJ2-2, with a weak D call TRBD1 (6 bases). The CDR3 is 14 residues long. V was clipped by 5 bases and J by 7 bases, with 14 bases between them. Germline V lookup: CDR1 SGHTA, CDR2 FQGNSA. CDR3 residues: CASSLGTYNGELFF. DNA for the CDR3: TGTGCCAGCAGCCTTGGGACATACAACGGGGAGCTGTTTTTT.

This clonotype was detected many times. This CDR3 is CASSLVAGHGYTF. CDR3 nucleotide sequence: TGTGCCAGCAGCTTAGTGGCAGGGCATGGCTACACCTTC. The chain carries TRBV7-3 and TRBJ1-2; possibly TRBD1 for D (5 bases). The CDR3 sequence is 13 residues long. V lost 2 bases to trimming and J lost 6 bases, with 10 bases between them. The germline V gene encodes CDR1 SGHTA and CDR2 FQGTGA.

The sample holds many counts of this clonotype. V usage is TRBV6-2 or TRBV6-3 and J usage is TRBJ1-2; D perhaps matches TRBD1 (5 bases). Trimming left V 6 bases short and J 8 bases short, with 16 bases between. This CDR3 is built from 13 residues. Looked up from germline, CDR1 is MNHEY and CDR2 is SVGEGT. The DNA for the CDR3 is TGTGCCAGCAGCCCCCCACCGGGACGGGGCTACACCTTC. This sequence encodes CASSPPPGRGYTF.

This clonotype was found a few times. This chain connects TRBV6-1 to TRBJ2-5; 8 bases match TRBD2. Germline CDR1 and CDR2: MNHNS and SASEGT. CDR3 length: 16 residues. V lost 0 bases and J lost 6; bases outside the gene matches: 9. In nucleotides, the CDR3 is TGTGCCAGCAGTGAAGCCCCCAGCGGGAGAGGGAAGACCCAGTACTTC. Protein product: CASSEAPSGRGKTQYF.

There are many counts of this clonotype. The gene calls are TRBV20-1 and TRBJ2-5; D is perhaps TRBD2 (5 bases). CDR3 length equals 12 residues. Germline assignment: CDR1 DFQATT and CDR2 SNEGSKA (reference sequence). V gave up 6 bases and J gave up 4 bases, with 12 bases separating them. The CDR3 spells CSANQAGETQYF. Written as DNA, the CDR3 is TGCAGTGCAAACCAGGCGGGAGAGACCCAGTACTTC.

This chain joins TRBV28 and TRBJ1-1; the match to TRBD1 covers 7 bases. Germline V gene data show CDR1 as MDHEN and CDR2 as SYDVKM. The CDR3 spans 15 residues. V lost 9 bases and J lost 10; bases outside the gene matches: 20. The CDR3 bases are TGTGCCAGTAGCACAGGGGACCCCCCGGGGTATGGAGCTTTCTTT. Residues: CASSTGDPPGYGAFF. The entire variable domain, with the rest obtained from reference TRBV28 and TRBJ1-1, is as follows: DVKVTQSSRYLVKRTGEKVFLECVQDMDHENMFWYRQDPGLGLRLIYFSYDVKMKEKGDIPEGYSVSREKKERFSLILESASTNQTSMYLCASSTGDPPGYGAFFGQGTRLTVV.

This clonotype was detected only a few times. V and J are TRBV20-1 and TRBJ1-1; tentatively, D is TRBD1 (5 bases). Between the trimmed V and J ends, which lost 5 bases and 3 bases, there was a span of 10 bases. This CDR3 contains 12 residues. Germline V lookup: CDR1 DFQATT, CDR2 SNEGSKA (reference sequence). DNA for the CDR3: TGCAGTGCTGTCCCGGGACACACTGAAGCTTTCTTT. Amino acids: CSAVPGHTEAFF.

The sample holds many counts of this clonotype. The chain employs TRBV6-1 and TRBJ2-1, with D tentatively TRBD1 (6 bases). V lost 6 bases, J lost 1 base, and 13 bases lay in between. Germline lookup yields CDR1 MNHNS and CDR2 SASEGT. The CDR3 is 15 residues long. The CDR3 sequence is CASSGTGFSYNEQFF. The CDR3 bases are TGTGCCAGCAGCGGCACAGGGTTTTCCTACAATGAGCAGTTCTTC.

This clonotype was observed many times. This chain joins TRBV11-3 and TRBJ1-2, with 7 bases matching TRBD1. Unmatched junction bases numbered 9, after V lost 5 bases and J lost 3 bases. Germline V gives CDR1 SGHNT, CDR2 YENEEA. The CDR3 spans 15 residues. The CDR3 region has the DNA TGTGCCAGCAGCACACCCCGGGACAGCCACTATGGCTACACCTTC. It specifies CASSTPRDSHYGYTF.

This clonotype was seen at least ten times. The chain couples TRBV11-2 to TRBJ1-3; the D gene is possibly TRBD1 (5 bases). The germline gives CDR1 SGHAT, CDR2 FQNNGV. Trimming removed 3 bases at V and 9 bases at J, with 27 bases between. The CDR3 is 18 residues long. CDR3 in DNA: TGTGCCAGCAGCTTTGGCCGGACCTCCGGCCGAGGTGGGGGCACCATATATTTT. Translated, it gives CASSFGRTSGRGGGTIYF.

This clonotype was seen only once. This rearrangement joins TRBV5-1 to TRBJ1-6; weak D call: TRBD1 (5 bases). Germline CDR1 is SGHRS and CDR2 is YFSETQ. V lost 4 bases and J lost 6, with 14 bases in between. The CDR3 is 15 amino acids. This chain's CDR3 is CASSVWGVGNSPLHF. The CDR3 nucleotides read TGCGCCAGCAGCGTCTGGGGGGTAGGTAATTCACCCCTCCACTTT.

This clonotype has only a few counts. The V gene is TRBV12-3 or TRBV12-4, the J gene TRBJ2-7; D not resolved. This CDR3 has 12 residues. Trimming took off 5 bases at V and 3 bases at J, with 8 bases between the two ends. The CDR3 DNA sequence: TGTGCCAGCAGTCGGCACCGCTACGAGCAGTACTTC. This gives the protein CASSRHRYEQYF.

This clonotype showed up just a few times. The chain combines TRBV18 with TRBJ2-7, with D unclear. This CDR3 is built from 14 residues. Trimming removed 1 base at V and 5 bases at J, with 12 bases between. The germline V gene encodes CDR1 KGHSH and CDR2 LQKENI. This CDR3 is CASSPLRDRDEQYF. Here the CDR3 DNA reads TGTGCCAGCTCACCACTCCGTGACCGTGACGAGCAGTACTTC.

This clonotype was found many times. This chain uses TRBV24-1 with TRBJ2-2; D possibly uses TRBD1 or TRBD2 (7 bases each). V lost 5 bases, J lost 3 bases, and 18 bases lay in between. The CDR3 spans 17 residues. Per germline, CDR1 KGHDR and CDR2 SFDVKD. This chain's CDR3 is CATSVSSGGADTGELFF. The CDR3 nucleotides read TGTGCCACCAGTGTCTCATCAGGGGGGGCGGACACCGGGGAGCTGTTTTTT.

This clonotype was recorded many times. This chain joins TRBV6-1 and TRBJ1-5, with 9 bases lining up with TRBD1. Per germline, CDR1 MNHNS and CDR2 SASEGT. Losses at the gene ends were 3 bases for V and 3 bases for J; bases not matched to a gene: 3. CDR3 length: 15 amino acids. The CDR3 reads CASSEGQGDNQPQHF. In DNA form, the CDR3 reads TGTGCCAGCAGTGAGGGACAGGGAGACAATCAGCCCCAGCATTTT.

This clonotype was detected many times. In DNA, the CDR3 is TGTGCCTGGAGCCCTGGGACTGTGTCTGGAAACACCATATATTTT. Amino acids: CAWSPGTVSGNTIYF. V is TRBV30 and J is TRBJ1-3; D is possibly TRBD1 (5 bases). The CDR3 runs 15 residues. V was clipped by 3 bases and J by 1 base, with 13 bases between them. From germline, CDR1 is GTSNPN and CDR2 SVGIG (reference sequence).

In its sample, this clonotype was seen many times. The chain uses TRBV28 and TRBJ1-1; D possibly corresponds to TRBD1 (5 bases). This CDR3 is 14 amino acids long. V dropped 6 bases and J dropped 4 bases, with 15 bases sitting between them. Germline CDR1 is MDHEN and CDR2 is SYDVKM. In nucleotides, the CDR3 is TGTGCCAGCAGGTTAAAGCCCGGGGGCACTGAAGCTTTCTTT. Translated, it gives CASRLKPGGTEAFF. The whole variable domain, remainder taken from reference TRBV28 and TRBJ1-1, is DVKVTQSSRYLVKRTGEKVFLECVQDMDHENMFWYRQDPGLGLRLIYFSYDVKMKEKGDIPEGYSVSREKKERFSLILESASTNQTSMYLCASRLKPGGTEAFFGQGTRLTVV.

The sample holds many counts of this clonotype. This chain connects TRBV11-2 to TRBJ1-3, with D hard to call. Trimming removed 5 bases from V and 0 bases from J, with 20 bases in between. Per germline, CDR1 SGHAT and CDR2 FQNNGV. This CDR3 has 18 amino acids. The CDR3 protein is CASSPSGPARSSGNTIYF. The DNA of the CDR3 is TGTGCCAGCAGCCCCTCCGGGCCCGCCCGAAGCTCTGGAAACACCATATATTTT.